What follows are 8 T cell receptor beta chains derived from one specimen sequenced in a study of shared clonotypes between healthy human individuals. Using immunoSEQ multiplex PCR, the repertoire was profiled, and TCRdb retains in-frame clones only, with some absent. The table lists fewer than 550,000 clones, 75% to 80% of them singletons, with around 12% in the top ten. Source material: PBMCs. These TCRs come from a woman in her forties in good health. Some clones in this sample may be carry-over from other donors' samples.

This sequence joins TRBV4-3 and TRBJ2-5, with D perhaps assigned TRBD1 or TRBD2 (5 bases each). This CDR3 comprises 14 residues. Trimming stripped 1 base from V and 5 bases from J, with 11 bases between. In germline, CDR1 is LGHNA, CDR2 YSLEER. DNA of the CDR3: TGCGCCAGCAGCCAAGGGGGAGAGGGGGAGACCCAGTACTTC. As protein: CASSQGGEGETQYF.

Points on this clone: The same CDR3 arises from other DNA sequences in this sample as well. The chain employs TRBV5-6 and TRBJ2-1; TRBD2 aligns across 9 bases. Germline values: CDR1 SGHDT, CDR2 YYEEEE. The CDR3 length is 15 residues. J lost 4 bases, V lost 0 bases, and 2 bases had no gene match. This chain's CDR3 is CASSLGLADYNEQFF. DNA of the CDR3: TGTGCCAGCAGCTTGGGACTAGCGGATTACAATGAGCAGTTCTTC.

The CDR3 DNA reads as TGTGCCAGCAGTCCACATGACTCGCCGGATACGCAGTATTTT. This gives the protein CASSPHDSPDTQYF. The rearrangement uses TRBV28 and TRBJ2-3; D is undetermined. The length of the CDR3 is 14 residues. With 5 bases removed from V and 6 bases from J, the gap between germline ends came to 15 bases. The germline gives CDR1 MDHEN, CDR2 SYDVKM.

The J gene is TRBJ2-1, the V gene TRBV15; TRBD2 matches 7 bases. CDR1 is LNHNV, CDR2 YYDKDF, per germline (reference sequence). V lost 0 bases to trimming and J lost 4 bases; unmatched junction nucleotides: 12. This CDR3 has 18 amino acids. The CDR3 is CATSRDLLASGGYNEQFF. The DNA of the CDR3 is TGTGCCACCAGCAGAGATCTCCTTGCTAGCGGAGGATACAATGAGCAGTTCTTC.

This clone was observed a handful of times. The chain is built from TRBV18 and TRBJ1-4; no firm D call. CDR1 is KGHSH, CDR2 LQKENI, per germline. V gave up 5 bases and J gave up 5 bases, with 9 bases separating them. This CDR3 has 13 residues. CDR3 sequence (DNA): TGTGCCAGCTCATCCGGGAGGAATGAAAAACTGTTTTTT. Translating it yields CASSSGRNEKLFF.

The V call is TRBV5-5, the J call TRBJ2-3, with D perhaps matching TRBD1 or TRBD2 (7 bases each). The CDR3 consists of 16 residues. Germline values: CDR1 SGHKS, CDR2 YYEKEE (reference sequence). V was pared by 6 bases and J by 6 bases, with 23 bases between. The CDR3 loop reads CASTPLGEGAVDTQYF. CDR3 bases: TGTGCCAGCACTCCCTTGGGGGAGGGGGCAGTGGATACGCAGTATTTT.

This chain uses TRBV4-3 with TRBJ2-3; 11 bases line up with TRBD2. The ends lost 8 bases at V and 3 bases at J; junction bases unmatched: 4. The length of the CDR3 is 14 residues. CDR1 and CDR2 from the germline V gene are LGHNA and YSLEER. The CDR3 region has the DNA TGCGCCAGCTCTACTAGCGGGAGAACAGATACGCAGTATTTT. It is translated as CASSTSGRTDTQYF.

This chain links TRBV5-4 with TRBJ2-3; perhaps D is TRBD1 or TRBD2 (5 bases each). V was clipped by 0 bases and J by 4 bases, with 18 bases between them. CDR3 length: 17 amino acids. CDR1 is SGHNT, CDR2 YYREEE, per germline (reference sequence). The CDR3 sequence: CASSLGGPGRGADTQYF. The CDR3 DNA reads TGTGCCAGCAGCTTGGGCGGCCCGGGACGTGGGGCAGATACGCAGTATTTT.